This T cell receptor beta chain was sequenced for a study of PD-1 blockade in classical Hodgkin lymphoma (dated by TCRdb to 2020 to 2021). For context, the study as a whole: Nivolumab dosing was 3 mg/kg intravenously every 2 weeks, continuing until either disease progression or unacceptable toxicity. The study used TCR beta sequencing and CyTOF to define a peripheral blood immune signature of response to PD-1 blockade in classical Hodgkin lymphoma.

Explained via the paper, the time point label denotes: cycle 2 day 1 (C2D1) of nivolumab. Every trial patient had relapsed after autologous stem cell transplantation, and cohorts A, B and C differed in prior brentuximab vedotin exposure. The trial cohort comprised 60 or so patients with relapsed/refractory classical Hodgkin lymphoma whose best overall responses were complete response, partial response or progressive disease. Trial patients were treated with single-agent nivolumab in the multi-cohort phase II CheckMate 205 trial. An independent review committee assessed best overall response by applying the 2007 International Working Group response criteria. Trial PBMCs were obtained immediately prior to nivolumab initiation (C1D1) and on therapy at cycle 2 day 1 and cycle 4 day 1. Peripheral blood was collected in 8 mL Vacutainer Cell Preparation Tubes, from which PBMCs were isolated by centrifugation and then cryopreserved.

With regard to this clone: The target of this receptor is not known. One base away there is no much larger clone; base qualities are not given.

The Qiagen DNeasy kit was used to extract genomic DNA from unsorted PBMCs and from the negatively selected CD4+ and CD8+ fractions. Amplification of TCR beta CDR3 regions was done by immunoSEQ multiplex PCR with primers that anneal to V and J segments. A synthetic immune receptor repertoire was used to minimize amplification bias, and remaining bias was computationally removed after sequencing. Per the source publication's procedure: Repertoire diversity was quantified as the Shannon entropy index using custom Python scripts. Unsorted, CD4+ and CD8+ repertoires were analyzed separately, except for combined analyses in which CD4+ and CD8+ sequences were merged in silico. A clone was considered expanded if an increase in frequency of at least 2-fold after treatment relative to C1D1 was found, and a pseudocount of 0.5 was applied to clones undetected at baseline. Clones with 0 or 1 copy at C1D1 were classified as singleton clones, and clones with 2 or more copies were classified as non-singleton clones. By matching protein sequences in sorted samples from the same patient, clones expanded in unsorted samples were annotated as CD4+, CD8+ or unknown. Wilcoxon tests were applied to paired samples to test diversity changes from C1D1 to C4D1. Imported from immuneACCESS, the table was reduced by TCRdb to in-frame sequences with V and J called. These copies leave out some clones; in studies compared against another copy, an unresolved V gene accounts for under half, and the cause of the remainder is not known. V and J calls and clone size are as listed in that table; D and trimming were resolved from the DNA. Present in this sample are approximately 99,000 clones, approximately 80% of which were seen just once. The ten largest make up roughly 16% of the sample.

Study-wide conclusions, independent of this receptor: Lower diversity was observed in patients in whom nivolumab was started less than 1 year after ASCT, and these patients were excluded from later analyses so that confounding by immune reconstitution would be avoided. The study covered only a single clinical trial cohort, and the causes of the repertoire differences, possibly disease activity or prior therapy, were still not defined. By C4D1, a significant rise was seen in CD4+ TCR diversity but not in CD8+ TCR diversity (p=0.0027 vs p=0.16), and the rise was most apparent among complete responders (p=0.02). Newly diagnosed patients were reported to have lower baseline TCR diversity than healthy donors, and relapsed/refractory patients were reported to have lower baseline TCR diversity still. Baseline diversity similar to that of newly diagnosed patients was observed in trial patients achieving complete response, whereas significantly lower diversity was observed in partial responders and progressors.

From its cysteine to its phenylalanine, the CDR3 spans 14 amino acids. Kept here is only the CDR3 DNA, which spans 42 bases and is read in frame from base 1. The V and J ends are trimmed by 1 base and 5 bases, leaving 11 bases between them. CDR1 is given as SEHNR and CDR2 as FQNEAQ, both from the germline V gene (reference sequence). The clonotype originates from a human donor with classical Hodgkin lymphoma. Sequencing used peripheral blood mononuclear cells (PBMCs), obtained before the second cycle of nivolumab. The chain is assembled from TRBV7-9 and TRBJ1-2, and the D gene may be TRBD1, 5 bases matching. CDR3 sequence: CASSLEGIGYGYTF. In nucleotides, the sequence is TGTGCCAGCAGCTTAGAGGGGATTGGGTATGGCTACACCTTC.